A single sample gave rise to the 32 T cell receptor beta chains below, sequenced in a study of T cell responses to AZD1222 COVID-19 vaccine. Produced via immunoSEQ multiplex PCR; TCRdb's table is partial and in-frame only. The data hold some 120,000 clones, with over 75% observed a single time. This sample comprised peripheral blood, obtained on day 0 of AZD1222 vaccination. These receptors were collected from an adult in good health.

The chain employs TRBV14 and TRBJ2-7; a possible D gene is TRBD1 (8 bases). Between the trimmed V and J ends, which lost 0 bases and 3 bases, there was a span of 21 bases. CDR3 length equals 18 residues. Germline V gene sequence: CDR1 SGHDN, CDR2 FVKESK. In DNA form, the CDR3 reads TGTGCCAGCAGCCAAGATATTGGACAGGGAGGGTTTGGCTACGAGCAGTACTTC. Amino acids: CASSQDIGQGGFGYEQYF.

This chain uses TRBV18 with TRBJ1-5, with a tentative D call TRBD1 (5 bases). This CDR3 has 15 amino acids. Germline CDR1 is KGHSH and CDR2 is LQKENI. V shed 2 bases and J shed 7 bases, with 15 bases lying between them. The DNA of the CDR3 is TGTGCCAGCTCACCAGGACGGCAGGGTTTACAGCCCCAGCATTTT. Translated: CASSPGRQGLQPQHF.

The CDR3 coding sequence is TGTGCCAGCAGTTTGGGGACAGGGATTTCACCCCTCCACTTT. Translation: CASSLGTGISPLHF. This chain connects TRBV28 to TRBJ1-6, with 9 bases fitting TRBD1. The CDR3 spans 14 residues. Trimming at V came to 3 bases and at J to 9 bases, leaving 3 bases not matched to a gene. Germline CDR1 and CDR2: MDHEN and SYDVKM.

In its sample, this clone was seen once. This chain links TRBV27 with TRBJ1-6; D perhaps matches TRBD1 (5 bases). The germline V gene encodes CDR1 MNHEY and CDR2 SMNVEV (reference sequence). The CDR3 runs to 15 residues. V shed 3 bases and J shed 6 bases, with 12 bases lying between them. The CDR3 protein is CASSFLGVVNSPLHF. Here the CDR3 DNA reads TGTGCCAGCAGTTTTCTAGGGGTTGTTAATTCACCCCTCCACTTT.

The gene calls are TRBV2 and TRBJ1-5; 10 bases line up with TRBD1. With V trimmed by 5 bases and J by 3 bases, 4 bases remained unmatched. The germline gives CDR1 SNHLY, CDR2 FYNNEI. This CDR3 comprises 15 residues. This chain's CDR3 is CASSIGQGVNQPQHF. The CDR3 nucleotides read TGTGCCAGCAGTATCGGACAGGGGGTCAATCAGCCCCAGCATTTT.

This clone was seen only a few times. This chain joins TRBV3-1 (or the pseudogene TRBV3-2) and TRBJ2-7; D might be TRBD1 or TRBD2, each matching 7 bases. The germline V and J ends were trimmed by 4 bases and 4 bases, with 17 bases remaining between them. CDR1 is LGHDT, CDR2 YNNKEL, per germline (reference sequence). The CDR3 extends over 15 amino acids. CDR3 protein: CASSPPGRGGYEQYF. For the CDR3, the DNA is TGTGCCAGCAGCCCCCCTGGCAGGGGGGGGTACGAGCAGTACTTC.

The CDR3 bases are TGTGCCAGCAGCTTAGTTTGGGGCAGACAAACTGGAAACACCATATATTTT. Translation: CASSLVWGRQTGNTIYF. The V call is TRBV7-2, the J call TRBJ1-3; a possible D gene is TRBD1 (5 bases). The CDR3 is 17 amino acids. Germline V gene lookup returns CDR1 SGHTA and CDR2 FQGNSA. V lost 1 base and J 2 bases, leaving 15 bases between the germline ends.

J is TRBJ2-5 and V is TRBV5-4, with TRBD2 identical over 7 bases. V shed 4 bases and J 1 base; nucleotides not matched to a gene: 7. Germline V gene sequence: CDR1 SGHNT, CDR2 YYREEE (reference sequence). The CDR3 contains 15 residues. The CDR3 DNA sequence: TGTGCCAGCAGCGCCGGGGGGTTGAGCCAAGAGACCCAGTACTTC. Translated, it gives CASSAGGLSQETQYF.

The chain carries TRBV7-9 and TRBJ2-2, with D possibly being TRBD2 (6 bases). This CDR3 has 14 amino acids. Germline assignment: CDR1 SEHNR and CDR2 FQNEAQ (reference sequence). The ends were cut back, 10 bases at V and 1 base at J, with 13 bases in the middle. The CDR3 nucleotides are TGTGCCATCCCCCGGGGGAAGAACACCGGGGAGCTGTTTTTT. Its translation: CAIPRGKNTGELFF.

The chain couples TRBV4-1 to TRBJ1-3; no reliable D call. Trimming pared 0 bases from V and 5 bases from J, leaving 11 bases between. The germline V gene has CDR1 MGHRA and CDR2 YSYEKL. This CDR3 has 15 amino acids. CDR3 region: CASSQDTISRNTIYF. The CDR3 DNA reads as TGCGCCAGCAGCCAAGATACGATTTCCAGAAACACCATATATTTT.

The gene calls are TRBV2 and TRBJ2-5; TRBD1 matches 8 bases. CDR1 and CDR2 from the germline V gene are SNHLY and FYNNEI. The V gene end was trimmed by 0 bases and the J gene end by 0 bases; junction bases not matched to a gene: 9. The CDR3 contains 18 residues. CDR3 region: CASSEAMRDRPHQETQYF. In nucleotides, the CDR3 is TGTGCCAGCAGTGAAGCAATGAGGGACAGGCCCCACCAAGAGACCCAGTACTTC.

The V gene is TRBV19, the J gene TRBJ1-2; TRBD1 aligns across 10 bases. V lost 6 bases and J lost 4; bases outside the gene matches: 8. This CDR3 has 15 amino acids. CDR1 LNHDA and CDR2 SQIVND come from the germline V gene (reference sequence). The CDR3 DNA sequence: TGTGCCAGTAGCTCGACAGGGGGCGCCGCCTATGGCTACACCTTC. Translation gives CASSSTGGAAYGYTF.

V is TRBV13 and J is TRBJ1-5; unclear D gene. Germline V gives CDR1 PRHDT, CDR2 FYEKMQ (reference sequence). The CDR3 length is 16 residues. V was cut by 2 bases and J by 2 bases, with 13 bases left in between. The CDR3 sequence: CASSLRGEAGNQPQHF. The CDR3 DNA is TGTGCCAGCAGCTTACGTGGAGAGGCTGGCAATCAGCCCCAGCATTTT.

The chain carries TRBV7-9 and TRBJ2-3, with a possible D match to TRBD2 (5 bases). This CDR3 comprises 14 residues. Germline V CDR1 and CDR2: SEHNR, FQNEAQ (reference sequence). V was pared by 3 bases and J by 0 bases, with 7 bases between. CDR3 residues: CASSFTRSTDTQYF. As DNA, the CDR3 is TGTGCCAGCAGCTTCACTAGGAGCACAGATACGCAGTATTTT. Together with reference TRBV7-9 and TRBJ2-3, the CDR3 gives the full variable domain: DTGVSQNPRHKITKRGQNVTFRCDPISEHNRLYWYRQTLGQGPEFLTYFQNEAQLEKSRLLSDRFSAERPKGSFSTLEIQRTEQGDSAMYLCASSFTRSTDTQYFGPGTRLTVL.

The genes are TRBV4-2 and TRBJ1-5; the D is unclear. CDR1 LGHNA and CDR2 YNFKEQ come from the germline V gene. This CDR3 contains 17 residues. Trimming took off 3 bases at V and 4 bases at J, with 19 bases between the two ends. DNA for the CDR3: TGTGCCAGCAGCCAGACCCGGGAGGCCGCGGGGAATCAGCCCCAGCATTTT. Residues: CASSQTREAAGNQPQHF.

CDR3 sequence (DNA): TGTGCCAGCCTGTGGGGCAATGAGCAGTTCTTC. Protein product: CASLWGNEQFF. The chain has TRBV25-1 and TRBJ2-1; D remains unclear. V was shortened by 8 bases and J by 6 bases, with 8 bases between the two germline ends. This CDR3 region has 11 residues. Germline values: CDR1 MGHDK, CDR2 SYGVNS. The full variable domain, rest sourced from reference TRBV25-1 and TRBJ2-1, is EADIYQTPRYLVIGTGKKITLECSQTMGHDKMYWYQQDPGMELHLIHYSYGVNSTEKGDLSSESTVSRIRTEHFPLTLESARPSHTSQYLCASLWGNEQFFGPGTRLTVL.

The chain carries TRBV7-9 and TRBJ1-1, with 8 bases aligning to TRBD1. CDR1 and CDR2 (germline): SEHNR, FQNEAQ (reference sequence). V was clipped by 5 bases and J by 2 bases; unmatched bases: 4. CDR3 length: 14 amino acids. CDR3 region: CASSPGQGNTEAFF. CDR3 bases: TGTGCCAGCAGCCCTGGACAGGGTAACACTGAAGCTTTCTTT.

The gene calls are TRBV6-1 and TRBJ1-3; TRBD1 agrees at 7 bases. The CDR3 has 12 residues. The J segment lost 8 bases and the V segment lost 2 bases, leaving 0 bases of the junction unmatched. The germline CDR1 and CDR2 sequences are MNHNS and SASEGT. As DNA, the CDR3 is TGTGCCAGCAGTGAACAGGGGGACACCATATATTTT. It codes for CASSEQGDTIYF.

This clone was observed a handful of times. This chain links TRBV4-1 with TRBJ1-5; 7 bases agree with TRBD1. The CDR3 covers 18 residues. The germline V gene has CDR1 MGHRA and CDR2 YSYEKL. V lost 4 bases and J lost 3; bases outside the gene matches: 15. DNA for the CDR3: TGCGCCAGCAGCCGAAAGACGGTCGGTGACAGGGTCAATCAGCCCCAGCATTTT. Amino acids: CASSRKTVGDRVNQPQHF.

The genes are TRBV6-5 and TRBJ1-5, with no clear D. Germline lookup yields CDR1 MNHEY and CDR2 SVGAGI. V lost 5 bases, J lost 1 base, and 6 bases lay in between. The length of the CDR3 is 13 residues. Here the CDR3 DNA reads TGTGCCAGCAGTAGCAGGAGCAATCAGCCCCAGCATTTT. This translates into CASSSRSNQPQHF.

V gene TRBV2 combines with J gene TRBJ2-7, with D tentatively TRBD1 (5 bases). Germline values: CDR1 SNHLY, CDR2 FYNNEI. Trimming removed 1 base from V and 1 base from J, with 11 bases in between. This CDR3 has 15 residues. The CDR3, as DNA: TGTGCCAGCAGTGAAGACAGGCCCGTTTCCTACGAGCAGTACTTC. This codes for CASSEDRPVSYEQYF.

The gene calls are TRBV9 and TRBJ2-2, with TRBD1 identical over 8 bases. CDR1 and CDR2 (germline): SGDLS, YYNGEE. V lost 2 bases to trimming and J lost 7 bases; unmatched junction nucleotides: 10. The CDR3 loop spans 16 amino acids. For the CDR3, the DNA is TGTGCCAGCAGCGTTCAGACAGGGGACGAAGGCGGGGAGCTGTTTTTT. As protein: CASSVQTGDEGGELFF.

This clone was seen only a few times. The chain uses TRBV4-2 and TRBJ1-2; the D is unclear. Germline V gene data show CDR1 as LGHNA and CDR2 as YNFKEQ. The length of the CDR3 is 15 residues. V lost 1 base and J lost 9, with 18 bases in between. CDR3 bases: TGTGCCAGCAGCCAAGTAAGCCCGGGTACGGTTAGCTACACCTTC. This encodes CASSQVSPGTVSYTF.

The chain couples TRBV4-1 to TRBJ1-5, with a tentative D call TRBD1 (5 bases). Germline V gene sequence: CDR1 MGHRA, CDR2 YSYEKL. This CDR3 contains 16 residues. Trimming shortened V by 0 bases and J by 6 bases, and 15 bases separated the two germline ends. CDR3 sequence: CASSQDEGTGGQPQHF. DNA for the CDR3: TGCGCCAGCAGCCAAGATGAGGGGACGGGCGGTCAGCCCCAGCATTTT.

This chain uses TRBV10-3 with TRBJ2-5; D is uncertain. Germline CDR1 ENHRY, CDR2 SYGVKD. Trimming removed 6 bases from V and 7 bases from J, with 15 bases in between. This CDR3 is 13 amino acids long. The CDR3 coding sequence is TGTGCCATCAGCGAACTTGCCCCCGGGACCCAGTACTTC. It codes for CAISELAPGTQYF.

The chain recombines TRBV7-9 with TRBJ1-6; no clear D. Per germline, CDR1 SEHNR and CDR2 FQNEAQ (reference sequence). The CDR3 spans 13 residues. V was clipped by 4 bases and J by 8 bases, with 9 bases between them. The CDR3 DNA reads as TGTGCCAGCAGCTCCAGTATTTATTCACCCCTCCACTTT. It codes for CASSSSIYSPLHF.

This chain uses TRBV5-5 with TRBJ2-7; D is ambiguous. V was pared by 0 bases and J by 1 base, with 11 bases between. This CDR3 has 15 residues. Germline lookup yields CDR1 SGHKS and CDR2 YYEKEE (reference sequence). The CDR3 DNA follows: TGTGCCAGCAGCTTGGCGGCGGCCGAGTCCTACGAGCAGTACTTC. This sequence encodes CASSLAAAESYEQYF.

This clone was detected only a few times. The CDR3 protein is CASSLGTVNTEAFF. CDR3 in DNA: TGTGCCAGCAGCCTTGGGACAGTAAACACTGAAGCTTTCTTT. The chain couples TRBV6-2 or TRBV6-3 to TRBJ1-1; TRBD1 aligns across 7 bases. Losses at the gene ends were 6 bases for V and 2 bases for J; bases not matched to a gene: 6. Germline CDR1 MNHEY, CDR2 SVGEGT. The CDR3 totals 14 residues.

Only a few counts were recorded for this clone. The gene calls are TRBV4-3 and TRBJ1-2, with a possible D match to TRBD1 (5 bases). The germline V gene encodes CDR1 LGHNA and CDR2 YSLEER. This CDR3 is built from 13 residues. Trimming pared 1 base from V and 8 bases from J, leaving 11 bases between. The CDR3 bases are TGCGCCAGCAGCCAAGCCAGGGACCTAGGCTACACCTTC. Amino acids: CASSQARDLGYTF.

This chain links TRBV5-1 with TRBJ2-3, with unresolved D. Trimming cost V 4 bases and J 2 bases, with 11 bases left between them. The CDR3 covers 14 residues. CDR1 and CDR2 (germline): SGHRS, YFSETQ. This CDR3 reads CASSSGQSTDTQYF. DNA for the CDR3: TGCGCCAGCAGCAGTGGGCAGTCCACAGATACGCAGTATTTT.

This chain links TRBV19 with TRBJ2-1; D not resolved. The CDR3 totals 12 residues. Germline CDR1 reads LNHDA; CDR2 reads SQIVND (reference sequence). V lost 1 base and J lost 7, with 5 bases in between. CDR3: CASSIGGNEQFF. CDR3 nucleotide sequence: TGTGCCAGTAGTATAGGAGGAAATGAGCAGTTCTTC.

This clone was seen more than once but under ten times. The CDR3 loop reads CASSLDREDGYTF. The DNA of the CDR3 is TGTGCCAGCAGCCTGGACAGGGAGGATGGCTACACCTTC. J is TRBJ1-2 and V is TRBV2; TRBD1 matches 8 bases. V trimming: 6 bases; J trimming: 6 bases; junction bases outside the gene matches: 6. Germline assignment: CDR1 SNHLY and CDR2 FYNNEI. This CDR3 has 13 residues.